This TCR beta chain was found in a study of vaccination and CD4 T cells after COVID-19. On this clonotype itself: Its antigen remains unidentified.

V lost 8 bases and J 1 base, leaving 9 bases between the germline ends. The CDR3 runs 13 residues. Germline assignment: CDR1 SGHTA and CDR2 FQGNSA. The treatment: roughly ten-day PBMC culture with coronavirus spike peptide pools or control peptides (ViraFEST assay). CD4+ T cells that had been cultured provided DNA sequenced with the Oncomine TCR Beta short-read assay. Via MiXCR, TCRdb re-called the PCR reads, giving one row per CDR3 protein. The data show under 20,000 distinct CDR3 sequences, with roughly 46% seen just once and roughly 25% held by the top ten. The material sequenced was CD4+ T cells from blood, cultured in vitro, taken before SARS-CoV-2 vaccination. The source is a human donor who had recovered from COVID-19. V and J are TRBV7-2 and TRBJ2-1; D may be TRBD2 (5 bases). For the CDR3, the DNA is TGTGCCAGCGGGAGAGCGTCCTACAATGAGCAGTTCTTC. It encodes CASGRASYNEQFF.